Below are 16 T cell receptor beta chains sequenced from a single sample in a study of shared clonotypes between healthy human individuals. Assay used: immunoSEQ multiplex PCR; TCRdb lists only in-frame clones, some missing. Of some 1.4 million clones detected, roughly 95% appear once; the ten largest clones hold more than 0.9%. The sequencing sample was made of naive CD4+ T cells sorted from blood. Documented subset: CD45RA+ positively selected. The receptors derive from a man aged 25-45 years in good health.

This chain links TRBV5-4 with TRBJ2-2; D is ambiguous. The CDR3 covers 14 residues. Trimming took off 0 bases at V and 2 bases at J, with 5 bases between the two ends. CDR1 and CDR2 from the germline V gene are SGHNT and YYREEE (reference sequence). Here the CDR3 DNA reads TGTGCCAGCAGCTTGGTTGGTAACACCGGGGAGCTGTTTTTT. Its translation: CASSLVGNTGELFF.

Notes on this clone: The junction does not match germline at one end; this may be a read error. Additional DNA sequences in this sample encode the identical CDR3. The CDR3 DNA reads TGTGCCACCAGCAGAAGGACTCAGCCTCAGCATTTT. Translated: CATSRRTQPQHF. The rearrangement joins TRBV15 to TRBJ1-5; D ambiguous. Germline CDR1 and CDR2: LNHNV and YYDKDF (reference sequence). This CDR3 comprises 12 residues.

The rearrangement joins TRBV5-4 to TRBJ2-2; no definite D call. The CDR3 has 12 amino acids. Per the germline V gene, CDR1 is SGHNT and CDR2 is YYREEE (reference sequence). V was pared by 4 bases and J by 3 bases, with 4 bases between. This CDR3 is CASSPYTGELFF. The DNA of the CDR3 is TGTGCCAGCAGCCCTTACACCGGGGAGCTGTTTTTT.

The chain employs TRBV9 and TRBJ2-1; 9 bases are shared with TRBD2. V shed 4 bases and J 7 bases; nucleotides not matched to a gene: 9. This CDR3 contains 15 residues. Germline V CDR1 and CDR2: SGDLS, YYNGEE. CDR3 nucleotide sequence: TGTGCCAGCAGCACCCGACTAGCGGCCGAGAATGAGCAGTTCTTC. Its protein product is CASSTRLAAENEQFF.

This chain links TRBV18 with TRBJ1-2; D not resolved. Looked up from germline, CDR1 is KGHSH and CDR2 is LQKENI. V gave up 2 bases and J gave up 6 bases, with 22 bases separating them. The CDR3 extends over 17 amino acids. CDR3 sequence (DNA): TGTGCCAGCTCACCAAGTAGGACGAAAGGAGTAGGGCATGGCTACACCTTC. Its translation: CASSPSRTKGVGHGYTF.

The genes are TRBV30 and TRBJ1-5, with D hard to call. Germline V gives CDR1 GTSNPN, CDR2 SVGIG (reference sequence). V dropped 5 bases and J dropped 3 bases, with 14 bases sitting between them. This CDR3 has 14 residues. The CDR3 coding sequence is TGTGCCTGGGCTGCGAGCGCTACCAATCAGCCCCAGCATTTT. This encodes CAWAASATNQPQHF.

This clone appeared a single time. The CDR3 DNA reads TGTGCCAGCAGTTACTCAGGACCTTCCTACGAGCAGTACTTC. Translated, it gives CASSYSGPSYEQYF. The gene calls are TRBV6-5 and TRBJ2-7; D is unclear. Germline V gene lookup returns CDR1 MNHEY and CDR2 SVGAGI. CDR3 size: 14 residues. Deletions cut 0 bases from V and 1 base from J, with 7 bases between.

This chain joins TRBV28 and TRBJ2-3, with 12 bases identical to TRBD2. V lost 3 bases to trimming and J lost 1 base; unmatched junction nucleotides: 5. Per the germline V gene, CDR1 is MDHEN and CDR2 is SYDVKM. The CDR3 consists of 17 residues. CDR3 protein: CASSLRTSGTGTDTQYF. CDR3 nucleotide sequence: TGTGCCAGCAGTTTGAGGACTAGCGGGACTGGCACAGATACGCAGTATTTT.

The chain joins TRBV4-3 to TRBJ2-3; D is perhaps TRBD2 (5 bases). Germline loops: CDR1 LGHNA, CDR2 YSLEER. The CDR3 is made up of 13 amino acids. The V end lost 4 bases, the J end lost 8 bases, and 13 bases lay between the germline ends. The CDR3 loop is CASSPTRVATQYF. Here the CDR3 DNA reads TGCGCCAGCAGCCCGACGAGGGTCGCTACGCAGTATTTT.

The chain recombines TRBV7-2 with TRBJ2-1, with D possibly being TRBD1 or TRBD2 (8 bases each). The CDR3 length is 18 residues. Trimming took 5 bases from V and 6 from J, leaving 26 bases between them. Germline CDR1 is SGHTA and CDR2 is FQGNSA. The DNA for the CDR3 is TGTGCCAGCAGCGGGCGAGCCGGACAGGGACTAGGCCTCAATGAGCAGTTCTTC. It codes for CASSGRAGQGLGLNEQFF.

This clone was seen only a few times. The V gene is TRBV25-1, the J gene TRBJ1-1, with D perhaps matching TRBD1 (5 bases). Trimming pared 6 bases from V and 7 bases from J, leaving 12 bases between. CDR1 MGHDK and CDR2 SYGVNS come from the germline V gene. The CDR3 is made up of 12 amino acids. This chain's CDR3 is CASRATGVEAFF. The CDR3 DNA reads TGTGCCAGCAGGGCCACGGGGGTTGAAGCTTTCTTT.

V and J are TRBV28 and TRBJ2-5; no clear D gene. The CDR3 runs 15 residues. Germline V lookup: CDR1 MDHEN, CDR2 SYDVKM. The V gene lost 2 bases and the J gene lost 2 bases, with 12 bases spanning the gap. CDR3 nucleotide sequence: TGTGCCAGCAGTTTAGCCATTATAAGTCAAGAGACCCAGTACTTC. Amino acids: CASSLAIISQETQYF.

V gene TRBV6-1 combines with J gene TRBJ1-2; D is possibly TRBD1 (6 bases). The CDR3 totals 14 residues. Germline V gene lookup returns CDR1 MNHNS and CDR2 SASEGT. V lost 8 bases to trimming and J lost 3 bases, with 16 bases between them. CDR3 in DNA: TGTGCCAGCCGAGACAGGCGCCCCCACTATGGCTACACCTTC. Protein product: CASRDRRPHYGYTF.

The chain links TRBV19 to TRBJ2-2; D is ambiguous. Per germline, CDR1 LNHDA and CDR2 SQIVND (reference sequence). CDR3 size: 11 residues. Trimming pared 8 bases from V and 6 bases from J, leaving 7 bases between. The DNA of the CDR3 is TGTGCCAGTCGATGGGCCGGGGAGCTGTTTTTT. This encodes CASRWAGELFF.

The CDR3 sequence is CASSQQGPNTGELFF. CDR3 nucleotide sequence: TGCGCCAGCAGTCAACAGGGGCCGAACACCGGGGAGCTGTTTTTT. The chain employs TRBV5-1 and TRBJ2-2, with 7 bases matching TRBD1. The ends lost 5 bases at V and 0 bases at J; junction bases unmatched: 4. Germline lookup yields CDR1 SGHRS and CDR2 YFSETQ. The CDR3 covers 15 residues.

The rearrangement joins TRBV7-2 to TRBJ2-2; no clear D. V shed 5 bases and J shed 7 bases, with 17 bases lying between them. Germline V gene sequence: CDR1 SGHTA, CDR2 FQGNSA. This CDR3 spans 15 amino acids. The CDR3 nucleotides read TGTGCCAGCAGCGAGACCTCTCGGGTGGGCGGGGAGCTGTTTTTT. Translating it yields CASSETSRVGGELFF.